Reported below is one TCR beta chain. These data originate in a study of control samples from healthy donors and cancer patients. This CDR3 spans 15 amino acids. Germline loops: CDR1 SGHNT, CDR2 YYREEE (reference sequence). The V and J ends lost 4 bases and 9 bases, in that order; junction bases with no gene match: 7. The method was immunoSEQ multiplex PCR; TCRdb's version includes in-frame clones alone and lacks a portion of them. The table has about 28,000 clones, 91% seen once. This sequence originates from a man aged 50 to 60 with lung cancer. The V gene is TRBV5-4, the J gene TRBJ2-1, with TRBD2 identical over 13 bases. The sequencing sample was made of PBMCs. The CDR3 nucleotides read TGTGCCAGCAGCGTACTAGCGGGGGGGCCAAGTGAGCAGTTCTTC. Protein: CASSVLAGGPSEQFF.